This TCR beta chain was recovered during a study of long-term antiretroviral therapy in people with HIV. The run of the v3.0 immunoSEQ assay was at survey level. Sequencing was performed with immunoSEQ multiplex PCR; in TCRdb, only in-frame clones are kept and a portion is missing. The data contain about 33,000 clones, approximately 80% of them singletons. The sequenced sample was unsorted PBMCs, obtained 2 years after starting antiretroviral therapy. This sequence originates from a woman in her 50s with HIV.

DNA of the CDR3: TGTGCCACCAGCAGAGTGGCTAGTTGGGAGACCCAGTACTTC. It encodes CATSRVASWETQYF. V usage is TRBV15 and J usage is TRBJ2-5; D not resolved. The ends were cut back, 1 base at V and 5 bases at J, with 11 bases in the middle. Germline V gives CDR1 LNHNV, CDR2 YYDKDF (reference sequence). The CDR3 sequence is 14 residues long. The whole variable domain, filled in from reference TRBV15 and TRBJ2-5, reads DAMVIQNPRYQVTQFGKPVTLSCSQTLNHNVMYWYQQKSSQAPKLLFHYYDKDFNNEADTPDNFQSRRPNTSFCFLDIRSPGLGDTAMYLCATSRVASWETQYFGPGTRLLVL.